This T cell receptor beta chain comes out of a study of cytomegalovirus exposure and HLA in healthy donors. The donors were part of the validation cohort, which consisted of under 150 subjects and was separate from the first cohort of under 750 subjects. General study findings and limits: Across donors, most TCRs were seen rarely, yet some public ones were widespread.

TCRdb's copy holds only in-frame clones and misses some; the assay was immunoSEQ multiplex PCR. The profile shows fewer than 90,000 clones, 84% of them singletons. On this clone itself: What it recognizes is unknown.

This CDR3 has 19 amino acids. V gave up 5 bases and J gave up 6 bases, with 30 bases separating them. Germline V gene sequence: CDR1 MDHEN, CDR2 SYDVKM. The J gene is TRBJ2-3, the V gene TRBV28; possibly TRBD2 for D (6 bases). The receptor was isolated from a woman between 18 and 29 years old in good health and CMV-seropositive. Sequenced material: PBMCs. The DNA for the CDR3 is TGTGCCAGCAGTGCCCCCGCCGACGCGGGACTTATTGGTTTGGATACGCAGTATTTT. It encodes CASSAPADAGLIGLDTQYF.